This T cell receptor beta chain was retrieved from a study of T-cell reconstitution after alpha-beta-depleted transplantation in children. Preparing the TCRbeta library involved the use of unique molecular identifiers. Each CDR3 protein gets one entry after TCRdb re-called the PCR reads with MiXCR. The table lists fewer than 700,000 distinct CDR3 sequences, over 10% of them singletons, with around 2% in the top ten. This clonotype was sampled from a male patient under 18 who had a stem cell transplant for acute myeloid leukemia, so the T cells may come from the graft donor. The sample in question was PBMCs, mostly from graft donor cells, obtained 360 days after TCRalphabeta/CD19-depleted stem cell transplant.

The CDR3 nucleotides read TGTGCCAGCAGCCGGGACCCTGCCTACGAGCAGTACTTC. This encodes CASSRDPAYEQYF. The rearrangement uses TRBV11-3 and TRBJ2-7; possibly TRBD1 or TRBD2 for D (5 bases each). The CDR3 length is 13 residues. Germline V gene data show CDR1 as SGHNT and CDR2 as YENEEA. V lost 5 bases and J lost 2, with 10 bases in between.